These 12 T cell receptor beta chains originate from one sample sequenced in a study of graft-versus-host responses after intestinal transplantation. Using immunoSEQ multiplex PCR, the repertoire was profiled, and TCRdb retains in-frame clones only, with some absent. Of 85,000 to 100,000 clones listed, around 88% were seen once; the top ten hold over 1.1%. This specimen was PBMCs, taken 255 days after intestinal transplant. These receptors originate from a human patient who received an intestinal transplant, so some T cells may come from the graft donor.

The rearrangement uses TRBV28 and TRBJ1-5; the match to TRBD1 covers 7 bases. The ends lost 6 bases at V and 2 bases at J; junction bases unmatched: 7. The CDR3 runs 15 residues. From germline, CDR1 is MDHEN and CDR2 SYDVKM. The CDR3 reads CASSPLTGGNQPQHF. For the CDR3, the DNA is TGTGCCAGCAGCCCTCTAACAGGGGGCAATCAGCCCCAGCATTTT.

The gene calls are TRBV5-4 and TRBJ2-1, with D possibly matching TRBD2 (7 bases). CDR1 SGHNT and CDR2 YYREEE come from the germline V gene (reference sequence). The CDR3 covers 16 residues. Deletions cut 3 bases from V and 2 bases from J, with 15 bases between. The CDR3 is CASSSGGGQPYNEQFF. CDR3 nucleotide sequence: TGTGCCAGCAGCTCTGGGGGGGGACAACCCTACAATGAGCAGTTCTTC.

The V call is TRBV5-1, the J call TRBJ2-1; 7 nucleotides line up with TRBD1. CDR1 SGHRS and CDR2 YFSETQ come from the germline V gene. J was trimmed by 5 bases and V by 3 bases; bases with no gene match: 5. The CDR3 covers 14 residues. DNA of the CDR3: TGCGCCAGCAGCTATGACGACAGGGACAATGAGCAGTTCTTC. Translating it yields CASSYDDRDNEQFF.

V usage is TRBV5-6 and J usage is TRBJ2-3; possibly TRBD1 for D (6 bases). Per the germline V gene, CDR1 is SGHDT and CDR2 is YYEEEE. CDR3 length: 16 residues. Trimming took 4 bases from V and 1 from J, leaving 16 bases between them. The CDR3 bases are TGTGCCAGCAGCCCCCAACAGGGAAGGGGCACAGATACGCAGTATTTT. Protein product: CASSPQQGRGTDTQYF.

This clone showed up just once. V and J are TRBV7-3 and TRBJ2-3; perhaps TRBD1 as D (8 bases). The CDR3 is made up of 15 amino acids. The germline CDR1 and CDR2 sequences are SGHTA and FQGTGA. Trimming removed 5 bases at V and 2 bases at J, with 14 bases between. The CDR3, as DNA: TGTGCCAGCAGCCCTACAGGGGGGGTCACAGATACGCAGTATTTT. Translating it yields CASSPTGGVTDTQYF.

The CDR3 region has the DNA TGTGCCAGCAGTGCCCTAAAGGGGTATGAGCAGTTCTTC. As protein: CASSALKGYEQFF. The chain couples TRBV27 to TRBJ2-1; D is possibly TRBD1 (5 bases). Germline V CDR1 and CDR2: MNHEY, SMNVEV (reference sequence). This CDR3 is 13 amino acids long. The V end was cut by 5 bases, the J end by 8 bases, with 13 bases between.

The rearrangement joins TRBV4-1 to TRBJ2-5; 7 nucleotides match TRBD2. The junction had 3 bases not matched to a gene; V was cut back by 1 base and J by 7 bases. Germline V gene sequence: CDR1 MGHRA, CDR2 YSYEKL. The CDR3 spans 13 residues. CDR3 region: CASSQVAGGTQYF. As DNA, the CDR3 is TGCGCCAGCAGCCAAGTAGCGGGTGGGACCCAGTACTTC.

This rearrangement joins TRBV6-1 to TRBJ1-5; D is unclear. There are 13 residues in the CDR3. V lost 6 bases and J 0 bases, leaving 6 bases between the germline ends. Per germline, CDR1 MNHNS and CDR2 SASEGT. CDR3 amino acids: CASSYNSNQPQHF. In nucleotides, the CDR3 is TGTGCCAGCAGCTATAATAGCAATCAGCCCCAGCATTTT.

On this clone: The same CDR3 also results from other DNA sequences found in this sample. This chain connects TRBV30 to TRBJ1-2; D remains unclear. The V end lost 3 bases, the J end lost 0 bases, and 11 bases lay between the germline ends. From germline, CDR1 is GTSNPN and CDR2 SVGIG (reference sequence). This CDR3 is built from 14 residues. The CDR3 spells CAWRKDPTNYGYTF. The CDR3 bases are TGTGCCTGGAGAAAGGATCCCACTAACTATGGCTACACCTTC.

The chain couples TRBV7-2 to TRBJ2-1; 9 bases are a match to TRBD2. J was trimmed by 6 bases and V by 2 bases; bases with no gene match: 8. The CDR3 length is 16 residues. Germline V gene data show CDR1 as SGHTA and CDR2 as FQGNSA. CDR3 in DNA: TGTGCCAGCAGCTTAAGTCGGGCTAGCGGGATCAATGAGCAGTTCTTC. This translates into CASSLSRASGINEQFF.

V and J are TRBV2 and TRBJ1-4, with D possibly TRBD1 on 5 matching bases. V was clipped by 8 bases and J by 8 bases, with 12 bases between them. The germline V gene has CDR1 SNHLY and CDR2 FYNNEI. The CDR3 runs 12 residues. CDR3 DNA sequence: TGTGCCAGCCGGGACTTAGGGGAAAAACTGTTTTTT. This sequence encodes CASRDLGEKLFF. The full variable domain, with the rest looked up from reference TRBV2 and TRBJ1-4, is EPEVTQTPSHQVTQMGQEVILRCVPISNHLYFYWYRQILGQKVEFLVSFYNNEISEKSEIFDDQFSVERPDGSNFTLKIRSTKLEDSAMYFCASRDLGEKLFFGSGTQLSVL.

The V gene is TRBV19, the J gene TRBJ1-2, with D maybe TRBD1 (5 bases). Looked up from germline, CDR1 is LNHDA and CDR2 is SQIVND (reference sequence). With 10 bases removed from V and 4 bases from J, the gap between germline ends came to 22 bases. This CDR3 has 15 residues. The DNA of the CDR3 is TGTGCCACCGAAGGTGGGGTTGTTGGGACCTATGGCTACACCTTC. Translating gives CATEGGVVGTYGYTF.